This is a list of T cell receptor beta chains from one sample in a study of CD8 T cells in Susac syndrome. TCRdb reprocessed the immunoSEQ multiplex PCR reads via MiXCR and lists one record per CDR3 protein. Among a few hundred thousand distinct CDR3 sequences, more than 70% were seen once, and the ten largest hold 0.12%. Sequenced input: CD8+ T cells from PBMCs. These TCRs come from a human donor with multiple sclerosis. CDR3s leave out the opening cysteine and the closing phenylalanine or tryptophan. The order of the fields is V gene, D gene, J gene, clone size, CDR3 protein. A D gene is named only where the DNA matches it firmly. Rows may omit the clone size; those that give it use once, few, many or a size class.

V: TRBV27; D: -; J: TRBJ2-7; size: -; CDR3: ASSLSTGGSYEQY
V: TRBV25-1; D: -; J: TRBJ2-7; size: once; CDR3: ASTLSGEYEQY
V: TRBV24-1; D: -; J: TRBJ2-3; size: -; CDR3: ATSDRQDTDTQY
V: TRBV19; D: -; J: TRBJ1-1; size: -; CDR3: ASATGQLGTEAF
V: TRBV6-5; D: -; J: TRBJ2-5; size: -; CDR3: ASSYQRETGGETQY
V: TRBV12-3/TRBV12-4; D: -; J: TRBJ2-3; size: -; CDR3: ASSFNGGDTQY
V: TRBV7-9; D: -; J: TRBJ2-5; size: -; CDR3: ASSSREGLIETQY
V: TRBV27; D: -; J: TRBJ2-1; size: -; CDR3: ASSSSSGVDNSNEQF
V: TRBV5-6; D: -; J: TRBJ1-1; size: -; CDR3: ASSLGGGPEAF
V: TRBV6-5; D: -; J: TRBJ2-7; size: once; CDR3: ASGLRFGPPYEQY
V: TRBV10-3; D: TRBD1; J: TRBJ2-1; size: -; CDR3: AITGTGDYNEQF
V: TRBV27; D: -; J: TRBJ2-7; size: -; CDR3: ASSLGGTAYEQY
V: TRBV11-1; D: -; J: TRBJ1-1; size: -; CDR3: ASSLIGLEAF
V: TRBV29-1; D: -; J: TRBJ2-2; size: -; CDR3: SVEATGELF
V: TRBV6-1; D: TRBD1; J: TRBJ2-5; size: -; CDR3: ASSPHGTGPYQETQY
V: TRBV7-3; D: -; J: TRBJ2-4; size: -; CDR3: ASSPRGDPHGDIQY
V: TRBV20-1; D: -; J: TRBJ2-7; size: -; CDR3: SAGDRSTYEQY
V: TRBV9; D: TRBD2; J: TRBJ2-7; size: few; CDR3: ASSPSGRVYEQY
V: TRBV5-4; D: -; J: TRBJ2-7; size: -; CDR3: ASSLVPNYEQY
V: TRBV19; D: -; J: TRBJ1-1; size: once; CDR3: ASPPPGNTEAF
V: TRBV27; D: -; J: TRBJ2-2; size: -; CDR3: ASTLVGENTGELF
V: TRBV29-1; D: -; J: TRBJ2-2; size: -; CDR3: SVDHFTGELF
V: TRBV21-1; D: -; J: TRBJ2-5; size: -; CDR3: ASTPRRGETQY
V: TRBV12-3/TRBV12-4; D: TRBD2; J: TRBJ2-3; size: -; CDR3: ASSFWLAGNTDTQY
V: TRBV7-6; D: TRBD1; J: TRBJ1-1; size: few; CDR3: ASSLGQGGAEAF
V: TRBV6-2/TRBV6-3; D: -; J: TRBJ1-1; size: -; CDR3: ASSPVLMNTEAF
V: TRBV5-1; D: TRBD2; J: TRBJ2-7; size: -; CDR3: ASRLGLAGASYEQY
V: TRBV7-8; D: -; J: TRBJ2-2; size: -; CDR3: ASSLGYGGTGELF
V: TRBV21-1; D: -; J: TRBJ1-1; size: -; CDR3: ASSKDKGAEAF
V: TRBV4-2; D: -; J: TRBJ2-3; size: few; CDR3: ASSQDVTDTQY
V: TRBV5-5; D: TRBD1; J: TRBJ2-3; size: -; CDR3: ASSLGQGAADTQY
V: TRBV4-1; D: -; J: TRBJ1-1; size: -; CDR3: ASSQDGSRNTEAF
V: TRBV21-1; D: -; J: TRBJ2-7; size: -; CDR3: ASSKAGRYEQY
V: TRBV5-1; D: -; J: TRBJ1-6; size: -; CDR3: ASRAPFASSYNSPLH
V: TRBV19; D: TRBD2; J: TRBJ2-7; size: -; CDR3: ASTTGGLRDEQY
V: TRBV12-3/TRBV12-4; D: TRBD1; J: TRBJ2-3; size: -; CDR3: ASSPIGQGATDTQY
V: TRBV5-1; D: -; J: TRBJ2-1; size: -; CDR3: ASSPHGATVYNEQF
V: TRBV19; D: -; J: TRBJ2-3; size: -; CDR3: ASSWTDTDTQY
V: TRBV19; D: TRBD1; J: TRBJ1-5; size: -; CDR3: ASSAGGSNQPQH
V: TRBV7-7; D: -; J: TRBJ2-5; size: few; CDR3: ASSLFPPGETQY
V: TRBV29-1; D: -; J: TRBJ2-4; size: -; CDR3: SVEEMLEGAKNIQY
V: TRBV20-1; D: -; J: TRBJ2-3; size: -; CDR3: SARRSFTFTDTQY
V: TRBV7-8; D: -; J: TRBJ1-5; size: -; CDR3: ASSLAWGQPQH
V: TRBV27; D: -; J: TRBJ1-1; size: -; CDR3: ASSLVRSAWNTEAF
V: TRBV19; D: -; J: TRBJ1-1; size: -; CDR3: ASSIIFGGIGTEAF
V: TRBV4-1; D: -; J: TRBJ1-5; size: -; CDR3: ASSQVGVRQPQH